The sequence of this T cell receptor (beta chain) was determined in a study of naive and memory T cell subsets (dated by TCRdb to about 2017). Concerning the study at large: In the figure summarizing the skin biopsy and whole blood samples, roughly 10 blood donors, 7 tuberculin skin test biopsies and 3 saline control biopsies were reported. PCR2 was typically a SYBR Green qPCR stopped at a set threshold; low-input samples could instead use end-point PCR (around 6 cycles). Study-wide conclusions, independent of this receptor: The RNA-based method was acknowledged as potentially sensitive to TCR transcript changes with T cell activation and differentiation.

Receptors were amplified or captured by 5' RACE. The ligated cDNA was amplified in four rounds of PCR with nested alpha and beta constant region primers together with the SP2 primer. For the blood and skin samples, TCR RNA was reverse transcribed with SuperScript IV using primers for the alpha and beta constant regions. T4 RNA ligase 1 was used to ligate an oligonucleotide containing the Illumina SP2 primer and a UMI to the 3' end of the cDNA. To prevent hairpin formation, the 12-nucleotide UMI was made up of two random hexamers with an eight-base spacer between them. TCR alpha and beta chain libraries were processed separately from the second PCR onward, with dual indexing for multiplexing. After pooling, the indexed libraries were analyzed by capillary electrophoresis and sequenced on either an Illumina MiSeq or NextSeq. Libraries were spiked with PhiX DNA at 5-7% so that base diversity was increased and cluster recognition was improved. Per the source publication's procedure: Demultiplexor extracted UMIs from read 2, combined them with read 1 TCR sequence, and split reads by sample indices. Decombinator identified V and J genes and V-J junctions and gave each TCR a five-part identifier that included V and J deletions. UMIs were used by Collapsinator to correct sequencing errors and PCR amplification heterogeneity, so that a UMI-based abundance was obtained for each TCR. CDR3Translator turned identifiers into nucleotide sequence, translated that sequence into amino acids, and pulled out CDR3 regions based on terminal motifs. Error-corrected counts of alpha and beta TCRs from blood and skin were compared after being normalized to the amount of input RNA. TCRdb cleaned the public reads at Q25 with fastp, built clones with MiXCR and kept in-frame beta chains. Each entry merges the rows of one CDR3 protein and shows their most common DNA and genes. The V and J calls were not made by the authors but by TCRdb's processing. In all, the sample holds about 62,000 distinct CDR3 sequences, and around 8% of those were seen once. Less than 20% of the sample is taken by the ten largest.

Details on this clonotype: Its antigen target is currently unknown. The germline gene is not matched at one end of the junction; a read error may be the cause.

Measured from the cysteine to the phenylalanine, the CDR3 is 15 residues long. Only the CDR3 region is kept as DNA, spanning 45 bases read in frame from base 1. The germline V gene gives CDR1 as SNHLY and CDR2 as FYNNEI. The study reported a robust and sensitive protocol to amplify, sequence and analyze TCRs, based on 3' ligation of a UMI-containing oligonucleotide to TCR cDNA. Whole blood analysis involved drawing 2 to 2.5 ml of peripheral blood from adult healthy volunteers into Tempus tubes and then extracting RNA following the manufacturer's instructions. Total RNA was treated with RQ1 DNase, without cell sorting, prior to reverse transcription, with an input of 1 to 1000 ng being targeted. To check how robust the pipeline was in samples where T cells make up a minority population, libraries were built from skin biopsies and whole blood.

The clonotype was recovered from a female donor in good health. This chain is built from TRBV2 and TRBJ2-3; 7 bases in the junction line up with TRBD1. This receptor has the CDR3 CASSKIRQGADTLYF. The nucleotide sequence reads TGTGCCAGCAGTAAAATCCGACAGGGAGCAGATACGCTGTATTTT.